The 28 T cell receptor beta chains presented below share a single source sample, sequenced in a study of OX40 agonist ivuxolimab in advanced cancers. Measured with immunoSEQ multiplex PCR; TCRdb has only the in-frame clones, and not every one. The profile shows 72,000 or so clones, roughly 89% of them singletons. The sample here was CD4+ or CD8+ T cells sorted from blood, taken in a trial of the OX40 agonist ivuxolimab. Source of these receptors: an adult with an advanced solid tumor such as melanoma, head and neck, liver or kidney cancer.

This clone was detected only once. The chain joins TRBV5-1 to TRBJ2-3; D not resolved. V was cut by 2 bases and J by 2 bases, with 9 bases left in between. The CDR3 extends over 14 amino acids. Germline values: CDR1 SGHRS, CDR2 YFSETQ. The CDR3 protein is CASSFGVLTDTQYF. CDR3 coding DNA: TGCGCCAGCAGCTTTGGGGTCCTCACAGATACGCAGTATTTT.

This clone is a singleton in its sample. CDR3 sequence reads: CASSSDRGFYNEQFF. Written as DNA, the CDR3 is TGTGCCAGCAGTTCCGACAGGGGGTTCTACAATGAGCAGTTCTTC. The chain joins TRBV7-2 to TRBJ2-1, with TRBD1 identical over 9 bases. Germline V gives CDR1 SGHTA, CDR2 FQGNSA. J lost 3 bases, V lost 6 bases, and 6 bases had no gene match. The CDR3 is made up of 15 amino acids.

The J gene is TRBJ1-3, the V gene TRBV5-6; tentative D call: TRBD1 (6 bases). The CDR3 contains 15 residues. The V gene's germline CDR1 is SGHDT and CDR2 YYEEEE. V gave up 4 bases and J gave up 4 bases, with 15 bases separating them. In nucleotides, the CDR3 is TGTGCCAGCAGCCACAGGGTTGCTAGGGGAAACACCATATATTTT. This encodes CASSHRVARGNTIYF.

This chain joins TRBV27 and TRBJ1-2; D gene ambiguous. V lost 6 bases and J lost 8, with 16 bases in between. CDR3 size: 13 residues. The germline V gene has CDR1 MNHEY and CDR2 SMNVEV (reference sequence). The DNA of the CDR3 is TGTGCCAGCAGCCCCCTGGGCAGGCAGGGCTACACCTTC. Translating it yields CASSPLGRQGYTF.

This sequence joins TRBV6-6 and TRBJ1-5, with a possible D match to TRBD1 (6 bases). Between the trimmed V and J ends, which lost 8 bases and 4 bases, there was a span of 12 bases. Germline CDR1 is MNHNY and CDR2 is SVGAGI (reference sequence). This CDR3 comprises 13 residues. The CDR3 reads CASRDMENQPQHF. DNA of the CDR3: TGTGCCAGCCGGGACATGGAGAATCAGCCCCAGCATTTT.

V usage is TRBV18 and J usage is TRBJ1-4; no firm D call. Trimming stripped 3 bases from V and 7 bases from J, with 6 bases between. Germline lookup yields CDR1 KGHSH and CDR2 LQKENI. This CDR3 comprises 12 residues. This chain's CDR3 is CASSPRGEKLFF. The CDR3 DNA reads TGTGCCAGCTCACCCCGGGGTGAAAAACTGTTTTTT. Filled out from reference TRBV18 and TRBJ1-4, the complete variable domain reads NAGVMQNPRHLVRRRGQEARLRCSPMKGHSHVYWYRQLPEEGLKFMVYLQKENIIDESGMPKERFSAEFPKEGPSILRIQQVVRGDSAAYFCASSPRGEKLFFGSGTQLSVL.

Only one count was recorded for this clone. The chain's CDR3 is CASRPRWVVVNEQFF. DNA of the CDR3: TGTGCCAGCAGACCTCGCTGGGTCGTTGTGAATGAGCAGTTCTTC. The chain combines TRBV28 with TRBJ2-1; no firm D call. The germline gives CDR1 MDHEN, CDR2 SYDVKM. The ends were cut back, 6 bases at V and 7 bases at J, with 19 bases in the middle. The CDR3 loop spans 15 amino acids.

The chain uses TRBV9 and TRBJ2-1, with TRBD2 matching 7 bases. The CDR3 has 15 amino acids. V lost 0 bases and J lost 5; bases outside the gene matches: 5. The V gene's germline CDR1 is SGDLS and CDR2 YYNGEE. The CDR3 sequence is CASSVVASGDNEQFF. CDR3 coding DNA: TGTGCCAGCAGCGTAGTGGCTAGCGGAGACAATGAGCAGTTCTTC. Supplemented by reference TRBV9 and TRBJ2-1, the full variable domain reads DSGVTQTPKHLITATGQRVTLRCSPRSGDLSVYWYQQSLDQGLQFLIQYYNGEERAKGNILERFSAQQFPDLHSELNLSSLELGDSALYFCASSVVASGDNEQFFGPGTRLTVL.

The rearrangement joins TRBV5-4 to TRBJ1-2, with 10 bases identical to TRBD1. V lost 2 bases, J lost 8 bases, and 3 bases stayed unmatched. Germline V CDR1 and CDR2: SGHNT, YYREEE (reference sequence). This CDR3 region has 13 residues. This CDR3 is CASSFGQGVGYTF. The CDR3, as DNA: TGTGCCAGCAGCTTCGGACAGGGGGTAGGCTACACCTTC.

This clone was seen more than once but under ten times. Other DNA sequences of this sample code for an identical CDR3. This chain connects TRBV5-1 to TRBJ2-1; TRBD1 agrees at 7 bases. This CDR3 has 13 amino acids. Germline CDR1 is SGHRS and CDR2 is YFSETQ. V lost 6 bases to trimming and J lost 3 bases; unmatched junction nucleotides: 3. The CDR3 region has the DNA TGCGCCAGCACCCGGGACAGCTACAATGAGCAGTTCTTC. This gives the protein CASTRDSYNEQFF.

The genes are TRBV5-1 and TRBJ2-1; perhaps D is TRBD1 or TRBD2 (6 bases each). Between the trimmed V and J ends, which lost 7 bases and 6 bases, there was a span of 17 bases. From germline, CDR1 is SGHRS and CDR2 YFSETQ. This CDR3 contains 14 residues. CDR3 residues: CASARWGAINEQFF. As DNA, the CDR3 is TGCGCCAGCGCGCGGTGGGGGGCGATCAATGAGCAGTTCTTC.

This rearrangement joins TRBV5-4 to TRBJ2-7, with D unresolved. V was shortened by 0 bases and J by 3 bases, with 10 bases between the two germline ends. Germline CDR1 reads SGHNT; CDR2 reads YYREEE (reference sequence). CDR3 size: 14 residues. CDR3 loop: CASSLEGRFYEQYF. The CDR3 DNA sequence: TGTGCCAGCAGCTTGGAAGGCAGGTTCTACGAGCAGTACTTC.

CDR3 region: CASSAWGGGTTDTQYF. The DNA for the CDR3 is TGTGCCAGCAGCGCCTGGGGCGGGGGGACCACAGATACGCAGTATTTT. This sequence joins TRBV2 and TRBJ2-3; 8 positions match TRBD2. The CDR3 runs to 16 residues. Germline lookup yields CDR1 SNHLY and CDR2 FYNNEI. V lost 6 bases to trimming and J lost 2 bases; unmatched junction nucleotides: 10.

The J gene is TRBJ2-6, the V gene TRBV19; 8 bases are shared with TRBD1. This CDR3 is 18 amino acids long. Trimming took 6 bases from V and 4 from J; bases not matched to a gene: 14. Germline V gives CDR1 LNHDA, CDR2 SQIVND (reference sequence). This CDR3 is CASSDLRGRRVGANVLTF. Here the CDR3 DNA reads TGTGCCAGTAGCGACCTCAGGGGGCGCAGGGTAGGGGCCAACGTCCTGACTTTC.

This clone has a single count. This chain links TRBV5-8 with TRBJ1-4; 7 nucleotides line up with TRBD1. This CDR3 comprises 12 residues. J was trimmed by 13 bases and V by 2 bases; bases with no gene match: 5. Per germline, CDR1 SGHTS and CDR2 YDEGEE. CDR3 in amino acids: CASSLGQASLFF. The CDR3 DNA is TGTGCCAGCAGCTTAGGACAGGCGTCACTGTTTTTT.

The rearrangement joins TRBV6-6 to TRBJ2-3; possibly TRBD2 for D (5 bases). This CDR3 spans 16 amino acids. In germline, CDR1 is MNHNY, CDR2 SVGAGI (reference sequence). The germline V and J ends were trimmed by 1 base and 0 bases, with 11 bases remaining between them. The CDR3 DNA follows: TGTGCCAGCAGTTACTTACCGGGAAGTAGCACAGATACGCAGTATTTT. This codes for CASSYLPGSSTDTQYF.

The chain recombines TRBV11-2 with TRBJ2-7; 9 bases map to TRBD1. Per the germline V gene, CDR1 is SGHAT and CDR2 is FQNNGV. V shed 5 bases, J shed 7 bases, and the junction held 9 bases outside the gene matches. The CDR3 has 14 amino acids. The CDR3 here is CASSRYGTGQEQYF. For the CDR3, the DNA is TGTGCCAGCAGCCGATACGGGACAGGGCAAGAGCAGTACTTC.

V gene TRBV7-9 combines with J gene TRBJ2-2, with D possibly being TRBD1 (5 bases). The germline V gene has CDR1 SEHNR and CDR2 FQNEAQ (reference sequence). CDR3 length: 14 amino acids. V was trimmed by 3 bases and J by 2 bases, leaving 7 bases between them. CDR3 residues: CASSLDTNTGELFF. The CDR3 DNA follows: TGTGCCAGCAGCTTGGACACAAACACCGGGGAGCTGTTTTTT.

The chain joins TRBV19 to TRBJ1-1; D gene uncertain. There are 13 residues in the CDR3. Germline CDR1 is LNHDA and CDR2 is SQIVND (reference sequence). Deletions cut 1 base from V and 5 bases from J, with 8 bases between. CDR3 bases: TGTGCCAGTAGTATAGTCCGGGGAACTGAAGCTTTCTTT. Protein product: CASSIVRGTEAFF.

The chain joins TRBV2 to TRBJ1-1; D not certain. Germline values: CDR1 SNHLY, CDR2 FYNNEI. The CDR3 covers 14 residues. V was shortened by 3 bases and J by 5 bases, with 13 bases between the two germline ends. The CDR3 DNA sequence: TGTGCCAGCAGTGACCCTTGGCAGAGGACTGAAGCTTTCTTT. Translating gives CASSDPWQRTEAFF.

This clone was seen a handful of times. This chain joins TRBV27 and TRBJ1-6, with 8 bases identical to TRBD1. This CDR3 contains 15 residues. J gave up 8 bases and V 6 bases, and 9 bases lay outside the gene matches. The germline V gene encodes CDR1 MNHEY and CDR2 SMNVEV (reference sequence). The CDR3 reads CASSRDRGNYSPLHF. Written as DNA, the CDR3 is TGTGCCAGCAGCAGAGACAGGGGTAATTATTCACCCCTCCACTTT.

V and J are TRBV11-1 and TRBJ1-2, with 8 bases that match TRBD1. The germline gives CDR1 SGHAT, CDR2 FQDESV (reference sequence). This CDR3 region has 15 residues. The V gene end was trimmed by 5 bases and the J gene end by 9 bases; junction bases not matched to a gene: 14. The CDR3 here is CASSPPGQGSKRYTF. The CDR3 bases are TGTGCCAGCAGCCCTCCCGGACAGGGAAGCAAGCGCTACACCTTC.

This CDR3 is CASSVDFSYEQYF. CDR3 bases: TGTGCCAGCAGTGTTGACTTCTCCTACGAGCAGTACTTC. The rearrangement uses TRBV6-5 and TRBJ2-7; no reliable D call. Looked up from germline, CDR1 is MNHEY and CDR2 is SVGAGI. Trimming removed 5 bases from V and 0 bases from J, with 8 bases in between. The CDR3 extends over 13 amino acids.

CDR3 residues: CASSDSGLGYEQYF. The CDR3 DNA reads TGTGCCAGCAGTGATTCCGGACTAGGTTACGAGCAGTACTTC. This chain uses TRBV6-1 with TRBJ2-5; the match to TRBD2 covers 7 bases. The assigned J gene may be wrong: the sequence end matches TRBJ2-7 better. The CDR3 extends over 14 amino acids. Germline-derived CDR1 and CDR2 are MNHNS and SASEGT.

The chain has TRBV28 and TRBJ1-6; D is ambiguous. Germline CDR1 reads MDHEN; CDR2 reads SYDVKM. V shed 10 bases and J shed 0 bases, with 13 bases lying between them. The CDR3 sequence is 15 residues long. The CDR3 sequence: CATVSGSSYNSPLHF. CDR3 bases: TGTGCCACGGTATCGGGGAGCTCCTATAATTCACCCCTCCACTTT.

This clone has a handful of counts. The sample has other DNA sequences that encode this CDR3 too. The CDR3 DNA reads TGTGCCAGCAGTTTAGGGTACGAGCAGTACTTC. Encoded protein: CASSLGYEQYF. The chain couples TRBV28 to TRBJ2-7, with D unresolved. Germline V gene data show CDR1 as MDHEN and CDR2 as SYDVKM. CDR3 length: 11 amino acids. The V end was cut by 2 bases, the J end by 4 bases, with 3 bases between.

The chain has TRBV2 and TRBJ2-7, with D hard to call. The CDR3 has 11 amino acids. Germline V lookup: CDR1 SNHLY, CDR2 FYNNEI. V was clipped by 3 bases and J by 0 bases, with 0 bases between them. The CDR3 reads CASSDSYEQYF. The DNA of the CDR3 is TGTGCCAGCAGTGACTCCTACGAGCAGTACTTC.

The chain couples TRBV7-9 to TRBJ2-2; TRBD2 agrees at 10 bases. Germline lookup yields CDR1 SEHNR and CDR2 FQNEAQ (reference sequence). Trimming cost V 5 bases and J 4 bases; bases outside gene matches: 4. There are 15 residues in the CDR3. The DNA for the CDR3 is TGTGCCAGCAGCCGACAGCGGGGGGGCACCGGGGAGCTGTTTTTT. Its translation is CASSRQRGGTGELFF.